This entry lists 10 T cell receptor beta chains sequenced from one sample in a study of cytomegalovirus exposure and HLA in healthy donors. Using immunoSEQ multiplex PCR, the repertoire was profiled, and TCRdb retains in-frame clones only, with some absent. Among about 330,000 clones listed, roughly 89% were seen once. Input material: PBMCs. These receptors all come from a woman under 30 in good health and CMV-seronegative.

V and J are TRBV28 and TRBJ1-5, with 9 bases that match TRBD1. The CDR3 totals 15 residues. Germline trimming cut 9 bases from V and 4 bases from J; bases unmatched to any gene: 10. Germline CDR1 MDHEN, CDR2 SYDVKM. CDR3 protein: CASNSGTGLNQPQHF. The CDR3 bases are TGTGCCAGTAACTCCGGGACAGGGTTGAATCAGCCCCAGCATTTT.

The chain combines TRBV5-4 with TRBJ2-5; D not certain. There are 12 residues in the CDR3. V was clipped by 4 bases and J by 2 bases, with 6 bases between them. Looked up from germline, CDR1 is SGHNT and CDR2 is YYREEE (reference sequence). CDR3 region: CASSGKQETQYF. CDR3 coding DNA: TGTGCCAGCAGCGGCAAGCAAGAGACCCAGTACTTC.

This chain joins TRBV4-2 and TRBJ2-3; TRBD1 might be the D (6 bases). The CDR3 is 16 amino acids. Germline-derived CDR1 and CDR2 are LGHNA and YNFKEQ. With 1 base removed from V and 2 bases from J, the gap between germline ends came to 13 bases. Here the CDR3 DNA reads TGTGCCAGCAGCCAAGCCGCCCGACAGGACACAGATACGCAGTATTTT. The encoded protein is CASSQAARQDTDTQYF.

The rearrangement uses TRBV29-1 and TRBJ1-2, with a weak D call TRBD1 (6 bases). Germline CDR1 SQVTM, CDR2 ANQGSEA. Trimming removed 4 bases at V and 0 bases at J, with 9 bases between. The CDR3 is made up of 13 amino acids. The CDR3 region has the DNA TGCAGCGTTGTAGGGGGATCTAACTATGGCTACACCTTC. Translating it yields CSVVGGSNYGYTF.

The chain links TRBV7-3 to TRBJ2-2; possible D gene TRBD2, 5 bases. Germline V gene data show CDR1 as SGHTA and CDR2 as FQGTGA. Trimming cost V 5 bases and J 3 bases, with 13 bases left between them. The CDR3 consists of 15 residues. CDR3 in DNA: TGTGCCAGCAGCCGCGACCGGACTGACACCGGGGAGCTGTTTTTT. This translates into CASSRDRTDTGELFF.

The CDR3 nucleotides read TGTGCCAGCAGGGTTGGCAGAAATCAGCCCCAGCATTTT. It specifies CASRVGRNQPQHF. The chain joins TRBV28 to TRBJ1-5; no reliable D call. V dropped 6 bases and J dropped 4 bases, with 10 bases sitting between them. Germline CDR1 is MDHEN and CDR2 is SYDVKM. This CDR3 comprises 13 residues.

The chain carries TRBV28 and TRBJ1-4; 11 nucleotides agree with TRBD1. V was clipped by 5 bases and J by 8 bases; unmatched bases: 10. The CDR3 extends over 16 amino acids. The germline gives CDR1 MDHEN, CDR2 SYDVKM. CDR3 DNA sequence: TGTGCCAGCAGTCCATGGACAGGGGGCTTTCGCGAAAAACTGTTTTTT. This translates into CASSPWTGGFREKLFF. Complete variable domain (other parts from reference TRBV28 and TRBJ1-4): DVKVTQSSRYLVKRTGEKVFLECVQDMDHENMFWYRQDPGLGLRLIYFSYDVKMKEKGDIPEGYSVSREKKERFSLILESASTNQTSMYLCASSPWTGGFREKLFFGSGTQLSVL.

This rearrangement joins TRBV28 to TRBJ2-7; 7 nucleotides agree with TRBD1. V dropped 2 bases and J dropped 6; count of bases not matched to a gene: 10. Germline values: CDR1 MDHEN, CDR2 SYDVKM. The CDR3 has 15 amino acids. The CDR3 sequence: CASSLGDRDGTEQYF. DNA for the CDR3: TGTGCCAGCAGTTTAGGTGACAGGGACGGGACCGAGCAGTACTTC.

CDR3 sequence reads: CASSLVGAGDQTQYF. As DNA, the CDR3 is TGTGCCAGCAGCTTGGTGGGGGCAGGGGACCAGACCCAGTACTTC. V is TRBV5-6 and J is TRBJ2-5; a weak D match, TRBD1 (6 bases). CDR3 length equals 15 residues. V was trimmed by 0 bases and J by 6 bases, leaving 15 bases between them. From germline, CDR1 is SGHDT and CDR2 YYEEEE.

CDR3 coding DNA: TGTGCCAGCAGAGACCCGGGACAGGTTTCCTACGAGCAGTACTTC. The encoded protein is CASRDPGQVSYEQYF. The chain combines TRBV6-6 with TRBJ2-7; 8 nucleotides line up with TRBD1. The J segment lost 1 base and the V segment lost 6 bases, leaving 8 bases of the junction unmatched. The CDR3 runs to 15 residues. The germline V gene has CDR1 MNHNY and CDR2 SVGAGI (reference sequence).